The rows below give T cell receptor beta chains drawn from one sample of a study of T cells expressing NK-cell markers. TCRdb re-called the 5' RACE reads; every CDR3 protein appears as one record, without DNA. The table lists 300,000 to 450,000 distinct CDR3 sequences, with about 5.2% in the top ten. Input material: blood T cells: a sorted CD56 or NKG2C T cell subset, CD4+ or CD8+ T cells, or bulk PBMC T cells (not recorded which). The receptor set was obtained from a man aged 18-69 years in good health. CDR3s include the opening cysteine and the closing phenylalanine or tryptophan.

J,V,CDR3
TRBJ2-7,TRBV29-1,CSATTGFGYEQYF
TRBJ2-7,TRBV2,CASSSFGAGTGYEQYF
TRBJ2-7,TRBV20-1,CSVPPGLANHEQYF
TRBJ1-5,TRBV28,CASSKLSRAQPQHF
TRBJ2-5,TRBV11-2,CASSQQGQGRKTQYF
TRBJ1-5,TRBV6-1,CASSRVTGQPQHF
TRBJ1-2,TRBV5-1,CASSLDRGIGGYTF
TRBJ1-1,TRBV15,CATSRDPDRNTEAFF
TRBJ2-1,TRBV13,CASSSTWTSGGYNEQFF
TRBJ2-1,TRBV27,CASRSADGSSYNEQFF
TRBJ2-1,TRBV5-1,CASSFSGFSDEQFF
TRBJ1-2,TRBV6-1,CASSPGTGIQGYTF
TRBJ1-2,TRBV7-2,CASSRGYIANYGYTF
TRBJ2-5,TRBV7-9,CANGRGEETQYF
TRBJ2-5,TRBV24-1,CATSDRGIARETQYF
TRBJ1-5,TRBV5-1,CASSLAGQANQPQHF
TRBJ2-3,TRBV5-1,CASSLGGLAGVTDTQYF
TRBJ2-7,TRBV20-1,CSASSTLASEQYF
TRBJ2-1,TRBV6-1,CASSRYGAINEQFF
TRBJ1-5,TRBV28,CASSLSGLRQLNQPQHF
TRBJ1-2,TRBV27,CASSLSSEDSRTF
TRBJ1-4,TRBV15,CATSREIPGRRNEKLFF
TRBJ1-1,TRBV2,CASGRTARGVNTEAFF
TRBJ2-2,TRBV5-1,CASSSHPGDLGATGELFF
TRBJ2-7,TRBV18,CASSRPDRTYEQYF
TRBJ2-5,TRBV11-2,CASSNIKGRGETQYF
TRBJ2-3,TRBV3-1,CASSRPGLAGGAIDTQYF
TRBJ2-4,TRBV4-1,CASSPTGIFGKNIQYF
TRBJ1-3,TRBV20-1,CSARVRGAQGNTIYF
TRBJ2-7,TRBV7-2,CASSLRDGRGNEQYF
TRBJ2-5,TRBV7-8,CASNRGDQETQYF
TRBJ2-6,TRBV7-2,CASSLPGIGANVLTF
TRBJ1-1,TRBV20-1,CSARRVFSGTGLNTEAFF
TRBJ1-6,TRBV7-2,CASSPRGRGSPLHF
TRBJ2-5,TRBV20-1,CSARDTAGGTKETQYF
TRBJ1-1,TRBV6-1,CASSEYSGTGNTEAFF
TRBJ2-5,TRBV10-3,CAIRSGLGQETQYF
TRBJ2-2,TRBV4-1,CASSQEGQKNTGELFF
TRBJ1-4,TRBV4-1,CASSQGTGRLNEKLFF
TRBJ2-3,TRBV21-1,CASSKGTGFWRDTQYF
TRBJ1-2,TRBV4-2,CASKGQGANYGYTF
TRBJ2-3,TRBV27,CASRIQGARDTQYF
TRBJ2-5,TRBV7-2,CASSQTRGKETQYF
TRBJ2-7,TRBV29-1,CSVTGQGLSYEQYF
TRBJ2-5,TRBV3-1,CASSQIPAIQYF
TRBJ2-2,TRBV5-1,CASSLGTNSGIGELFF
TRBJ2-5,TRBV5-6,CASSLGVFRETQYF
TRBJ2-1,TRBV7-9,CASSLVRWTGGPNEQFF